This entry describes one TCR beta chain. What it binds is unknown. The length of the CDR3 is 13 residues. Germline V gene data show CDR1 as SNHLY and CDR2 as FYNNEI. Trimming removed 7 bases at V and 1 base at J, with 10 bases between. The entry originates in a study of cytomegalovirus exposure and HLA in healthy donors. The PCR employed 60 Vbeta primers together with 13 Jbeta primers. In the authors' methods: In a later analysis, roughly 10 million of 60 million to 80 million unique beta chains occurred in at least two donors. Sequencing used immunoSEQ multiplex PCR; TCRdb keeps in-frame clones, though not all of them. The DNA gave D and trimming, while V, J and clone size come from that table. The sample includes 72,000 or so clones, roughly 74% of them seen just once. Study outcomes and limitations: Most subjects had HLA-A and HLA-B alleles reportedly predicted accurately by TCR beta sequences. In a later analysis, an Asian-associated ancestry cluster reportedly showed fewer N-insertions than the 666-donor mean. Presence/absence analyses assumed roughly uniform sequencing depth across donors.

The sequence came from a human donor in good health. The sample comprised PBMCs. The chain joins TRBV2 to TRBJ1-1; the D is unclear. As DNA, the CDR3 is TGTGCCAGCAAGAACGGTGAGAACACTGAAGCTTTCTTT. This codes for CASKNGENTEAFF.